This TCR beta chain is from a study of identical twins (dated by TCRdb to the mid-2010s). Looking at the study overall: The study deep-sequenced TCR alpha and beta repertoires from monozygotic twins, unrelated adults of various ages and cord blood to test whether fetal clonotypes persist. Replicate twin experiments were performed at different times using different library preparation protocols to rule out contamination. The investigation overall reported the following: Invariant T cells such as MAIT and iNKT could partly confound zero-insertion analyses, although diverse VJ usage argued against such confounding for most clonotypes. Because the same donors could not be followed over many years, the conclusions depended on cross-sectional statistical analysis. Compared with coincidental sharing between unrelated individuals, an excess of low generation-probability sequences was observed among out-of-frame TCR alpha sequences shared between twins. Out-of-frame TCR alpha sharing in monozygotic twins was systematically underestimated by recombination models, whereas sharing between unrelated individuals was in agreement with the recombination models. A weaker excess of twin sharing was found in beta out-of-frame sequences because the signal-to-noise ratio was lowered by fewer shared sequences. Fewer insertions were carried by abundant cord blood beta clonotypes; a weaker similar trend was observed in young adult naive repertoires, while no such trend was observed in memory repertoires.

Remarks on this clonotype: Its binding antigen is unknown. Base qualities were left out, and no much larger clone turns up one base away.

Only healthy Caucasian donors were included. Three pairs of female monozygotic twins, all aged roughly 18 to 29 years, were included in the twin cohort. Peripheral blood mononuclear cells were the source from which RNA for the TCR libraries was isolated. Trimming at the junction amounts to 2 bases on V and 3 bases on J, and the germline ends lie 17 bases apart. For CDR1 and CDR2, the germline V gene lists MGHRA and YSYEKL. From cysteine to phenylalanine, the CDR3 is 16 amino acids long. Only the CDR3 portion is preserved as DNA: 48 bases, with reading frame beginning at the first base. Library preparation used 5' RACE. The sequencer was an Illumina HiSeq 2000. Template switching added a universal primer binding site, and the final cDNA carried a unique molecular identifier that allowed TCR cDNA molecules to be counted accurately. First-strand cDNA for TCR alpha and beta chains was synthesized from specific primers in the conserved constant-segment region. To control for contamination, every cDNA library was double barcoded, receiving both a SMART-Mk sample barcode and Illumina barcodes. Two successive PCR steps introduced TruSeq adapter sequences along with Illumina sample barcodes. The Illumina HiSeq platform was used with custom primers to sequence TCR alpha and beta cDNA libraries. In the authors' own workflow: MiGEC processed the raw reads to extract unique molecular identifiers, while MiXCR was used to determine the CDR3 positions. Recombination models were inferred per individual with the repgenHMM and IGoR tools using an EM algorithm. Shared clonotype analysis was performed with the tcR package in R, normalizing sharing by the product of cloneset sizes. Out-of-frame nonproductive sequences were analyzed to study raw recombination free of thymic and clonal selection effects. The raw public data were reprocessed by TCRdb itself: fastp quality trimming at Q25, MiXCR clonotype calling, in-frame beta chains only. Records with the same CDR3 protein are collapsed into one entry carrying the most frequent genes and DNA. The V and J calls here are based on TCRdb, not the publication. The sample data list over 550,000 distinct CDR3 sequences, and about 7.1% of these were observed just once. Jointly, the top ten make up around 1.6% of the sample.

This sample also belongs to another study, concerning yellow fever vaccine responses in identical twins. As that second study puts it: According to the authors, in identical twins the way T cells responded to vaccination appeared partly convergent and partly personalized. Focusing on identical twins, the study followed the T cell clones that responded to the vaccine, and did so with precision.

Input material: PBMCs. The clonotype was recovered from a woman aged 18-35 years in good health. The chain uses TRBV4-1 and TRBJ2-7, with TRBD1 perhaps the D gene, on 5 matching bases. The DNA sequence is given as TGCGCCAGCAGCCAACTTACAGGAAGCTACGGCTACGAGCAGTACTTC. This is translated as CASSQLTGSYGYEQYF.